This TCR beta chain was identified in a study of blood T cells in healthy people across ages. Through a sample-barcoded 5' primer and a J-beta primer mix, a second PCR was run for 7 to 11 cycles. TCRdb ran MiXCR on the 5' RACE reads and lists one entry per CDR3 protein. The sample has about 830,000 distinct CDR3 sequences; roughly 60% are singletons. Caucasian individuals from Russia who were healthy and aged about 6 to 95 acted as donors. Input material: blood. This receptor was taken from a man aged 30-40 years in good health.

The CDR3 protein is CASSPQDTGGETQYF. In DNA form, the CDR3 reads TGTGCCAGCAGCCCACAAGATACAGGGGGAGAGACCCAGTACTTC. V gene TRBV7-2 combines with J gene TRBJ2-4; 8 bases map to TRBD1. The tail of the sequence fits TRBJ2-5 better, so the J call may be wrong. The V gene's germline CDR1 is SGHTA and CDR2 FQGNSA. The CDR3 covers 15 residues.